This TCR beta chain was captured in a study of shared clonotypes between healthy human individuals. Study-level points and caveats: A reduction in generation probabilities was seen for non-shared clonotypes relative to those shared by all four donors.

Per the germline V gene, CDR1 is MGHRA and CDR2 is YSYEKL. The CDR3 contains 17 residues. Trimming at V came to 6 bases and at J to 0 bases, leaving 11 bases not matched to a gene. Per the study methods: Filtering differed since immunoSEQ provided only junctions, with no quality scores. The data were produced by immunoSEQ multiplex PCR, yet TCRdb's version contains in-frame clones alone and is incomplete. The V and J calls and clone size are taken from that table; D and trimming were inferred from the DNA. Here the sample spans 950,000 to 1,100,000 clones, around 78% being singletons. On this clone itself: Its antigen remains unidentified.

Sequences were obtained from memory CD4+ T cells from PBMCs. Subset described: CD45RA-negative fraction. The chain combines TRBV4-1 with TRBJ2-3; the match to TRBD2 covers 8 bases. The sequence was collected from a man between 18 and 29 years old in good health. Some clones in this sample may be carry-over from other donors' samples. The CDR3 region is CASRWRGGRTSTDTQYF. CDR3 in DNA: TGCGCCAGCAGATGGAGAGGCGGGAGGACTAGCACAGATACGCAGTATTTT.